This T cell receptor beta chain was captured in a study of cytomegalovirus exposure and HLA in healthy donors. In the case of this clone: Its cognate antigen is unknown.

Per germline, CDR1 SGHTA and CDR2 FQGTGA. J lost 3 bases, V lost 0 bases, and 3 bases had no gene match. The CDR3 contains 16 residues. Primers: 60 Vbeta forward and 13 Jbeta reverse. Using immunoSEQ multiplex PCR, the repertoire was profiled, and TCRdb retains in-frame clones only, with some absent. This table holds under 250,000 clones, 75% to 85% found once. Findings and limits, study-wide: Reportedly, HLA-A and HLA-B alleles of most subjects were accurately predicted from TCR beta. Sequencing likely produced, as an artifact, a cluster of highly shared sequence variants. Of the V segments, some could not be distinguished, including TRBV6-2 and TRBV6-3, and were excluded.

V gene TRBV7-3 combines with J gene TRBJ2-1; 9 positions match TRBD2. This clonotype was obtained from a woman aged 60-70 years in good health and CMV-seropositive. Sequenced: PBMCs. The CDR3 nucleotides read TGTGCCAGCAGCTTAACAGCGGGGGGCGGCTACAATGAGCAGTTCTTC. Its translation is CASSLTAGGGYNEQFF.